The 20 T cell receptor beta chains reported below all come from one sample, sequenced in a study of T-cell reconstitution after alpha-beta-depleted transplantation in children. During its preparation, the TCRbeta library received unique molecular identifiers. One entry per CDR3 protein results from TCRdb running MiXCR on the PCR reads. The table lists about 980,000 distinct CDR3 sequences, around 30% of them singletons. The specimen was PBMCs, mostly from graft donor cells, collected 360 days after TCRalphabeta/CD19-depleted stem cell transplant. These receptors were collected from a boy younger than two who had a stem cell transplant for SCID, so the T cells may come from the graft donor.

This chain uses TRBV5-1 with TRBJ2-7; 9 bases match TRBD1. CDR1 SGHRS and CDR2 YFSETQ come from the germline V gene. V shed 0 bases and J 2 bases; nucleotides not matched to a gene: 3. There are 15 residues in the CDR3. The CDR3 here is CASSLEQGAPYEQYF. The CDR3 nucleotides read TGCGCCAGCAGCTTGGAACAGGGGGCACCCTACGAGCAGTACTTC.

V gene TRBV25-1 combines with J gene TRBJ1-4; the D gene is possibly TRBD1 (5 bases). CDR3 size: 14 residues. CDR1 MGHDK and CDR2 SYGVNS come from the germline V gene. V was clipped by 3 bases and J by 0 bases, with 5 bases between them. This chain's CDR3 is CASSDRATNEKLFF. CDR3 DNA sequence: TGTGCCAGCAGTGACAGGGCAACTAATGAAAAACTGTTTTTT.

This sequence joins TRBV12-3 or TRBV12-4 and TRBJ2-7; maybe TRBD1 (5 bases). V was pared by 1 base and J by 2 bases, with 9 bases between. The CDR3 runs 14 residues. The CDR3, as DNA: TGTGCCAGCAGTTTAGGGCACAGGCCCTACGAGCAGTACTTC. Amino acid sequence: CASSLGHRPYEQYF.

This clonotype was observed a few times. A junction boundary mismatches the germline segment, possibly from a read error. The gene calls are TRBV18 and TRBJ2-1; possibly TRBD2 for D (6 bases). Germline CDR1 reads KGHSH; CDR2 reads LQKENI. The CDR3 consists of 13 residues. The CDR3 loop is CASSAQVLELAVF. CDR3 sequence (DNA): TGTGCCAGCTCCGCGCAAGTACTCGAACTAGCTGTTTTC. The full variable domain, in which reference TRBV18 and TRBJ2-1 provide the parts outside the CDR3, is NAGVMQNPRHLVRRRGQEARLRCSPMKGHSHVYWYRQLPEEGLKFMVYLQKENIIDESGMPKERFSAEFPKEGPSILRIQQVVRGDSAAYFCASSAQVLELAVFGPGTRLTVL.

This clonotype was observed a handful of times. This chain joins TRBV20-1 and TRBJ2-1; 8 bases align to TRBD1. CDR1 and CDR2 from the germline V gene are DFQATT and SNEGSKA (reference sequence). The CDR3 is made up of 14 amino acids. J was trimmed by 5 bases and V by 1 base; bases with no gene match: 4. The CDR3 nucleotides read TGCAGTGCTAGAGGCACAGGGGGGAACAATGAGCAGTTCTTC. It encodes CSARGTGGNNEQFF.

The rearrangement joins TRBV20-1 to TRBJ2-7; 9 bases are a match to TRBD2. The CDR3 extends over 16 amino acids. The germline gives CDR1 DFQATT, CDR2 SNEGSKA (reference sequence). V lost 0 bases and J lost 1; bases outside the gene matches: 7. DNA of the CDR3: TGCAGTGCTAGAGATAAAGGTAGCGGGGGTTCCTACGAGCAGTACTTC. Translated: CSARDKGSGGSYEQYF.

This clonotype came up a few times. For the CDR3, the DNA is TGCGCCAGCAGCTTGGGGACAGGGCTCGCTAATGAAAAACTGTTTTTT. Translation: CASSLGTGLANEKLFF. V usage is TRBV5-1 and J usage is TRBJ1-4; the match to TRBD1 covers 8 bases. The V and J ends lost 0 bases and 3 bases, in that order; junction bases with no gene match: 4. CDR1 and CDR2 (germline): SGHRS, YFSETQ. The CDR3 runs 16 residues.

J is TRBJ2-1 and V is TRBV7-2; D call uncertain. Trimming took 5 bases from V and 0 from J, leaving 14 bases between them. CDR1 and CDR2 from the germline V gene are SGHTA and FQGNSA. This CDR3 is 16 amino acids long. The CDR3 DNA reads TGTGCCAGCAGCCTCCGGGCCCGCGCCTCCTACAATGAGCAGTTCTTC. This codes for CASSLRARASYNEQFF.

The V gene is TRBV4-3, the J gene TRBJ2-7; 10 nucleotides align to TRBD1. Germline trimming cut 0 bases from V and 3 bases from J; bases unmatched to any gene: 5. CDR1 is LGHNA and CDR2 is YSLEER in the germline V gene. CDR3 size: 16 residues. This CDR3 reads CASSQDRDRGGYEQYF. In nucleotides, the CDR3 is TGCGCCAGCAGCCAAGATAGGGACAGGGGCGGCTACGAGCAGTACTTC.

Many counts were recorded for this clonotype. V gene TRBV20-1 combines with J gene TRBJ2-5, with a weak D call TRBD2 (5 bases). Trimming pared 5 bases from V and 3 bases from J, leaving 13 bases between. The CDR3 sequence is 13 residues long. Germline V gene sequence: CDR1 DFQATT, CDR2 SNEGSKA (reference sequence). The CDR3 is CSASDLGEETQYF. The CDR3 nucleotides read TGCAGTGCTTCAGACCTGGGAGAAGAGACCCAGTACTTC.

Concerning this clonotype itself: With a much larger clone just one base away, this may be a read error. V is TRBV9 and J is TRBJ2-6; D could derive from TRBD1 or TRBD2 (5 bases each). CDR3 length: 15 amino acids. Germline V gene data show CDR1 as SGDLS and CDR2 as YYNGEE. V lost 0 bases and J lost 3, with 7 bases in between. CDR3 DNA sequence: TGTGCCAGCAGCGTAGGGGACGGTGGGGCCAACGTCCTGACTTTC. This gives the protein CASSVGDGGANVLTF.

The V call is TRBV6-4, the J call TRBJ2-3, with D maybe TRBD2 (6 bases). V was pared by 6 bases and J by 3 bases, with 13 bases between. Germline V gene lookup returns CDR1 MRHNA and CDR2 SNTAGT. The CDR3 totals 14 residues. In nucleotides, the CDR3 is TGTGCCAGCAGCGAGATGGGGGGTACAGATACGCAGTATTTT. It is translated as CASSEMGGTDTQYF.

This clonotype was found a few times. The V gene is TRBV12-3 or TRBV12-4, the J gene TRBJ1-2; no clear D gene. With 3 bases removed from V and 4 bases from J, the gap between germline ends came to 9 bases. The length of the CDR3 is 13 residues. CDR3 sequence reads: CASSLSQVYGYTF. The DNA of the CDR3 is TGTGCCAGCAGTTTGAGTCAGGTCTATGGCTACACCTTC.

The table lists this clonotype with a few counts. The V call is TRBV20-1, the J call TRBJ1-5; no reliable D call. V dropped 6 bases and J dropped 0 bases, with 18 bases sitting between them. The CDR3 totals 16 residues. The germline CDR1 and CDR2 sequences are DFQATT and SNEGSKA (reference sequence). The CDR3 sequence is CSALGHGPYSNQPQHF. The CDR3 DNA reads as TGCAGTGCGCTTGGGCACGGGCCTTATAGCAATCAGCCCCAGCATTTT.

This chain links TRBV5-1 with TRBJ1-1; D not certain. CDR3 length: 14 amino acids. Trimming took off 0 bases at V and 5 bases at J, with 11 bases between the two ends. Germline CDR1 reads SGHRS; CDR2 reads YFSETQ. Here the CDR3 reads CASSLAEGGTEAFF. For the CDR3, the DNA is TGCGCCAGCAGCTTGGCCGAGGGTGGGACTGAAGCTTTCTTT.

This clonotype was seen only a few times. The V gene is TRBV2, the J gene TRBJ2-3; the D gene is possibly TRBD1 (5 bases). The CDR3 totals 17 residues. In germline, CDR1 is SNHLY, CDR2 FYNNEI. V lost 4 bases to trimming and J lost 2 bases, with 19 bases between them. This CDR3 reads CASSGGDWKPSTDTQYF. CDR3 bases: TGTGCCAGCAGTGGGGGCGACTGGAAACCCTCCACAGATACGCAGTATTTT.

This chain uses TRBV7-6 with TRBJ1-1; 7 bases agree with TRBD1. The junction had 9 bases not matched to a gene; V was cut back by 1 base and J by 4 bases. CDR3 length: 16 amino acids. Germline lookup yields CDR1 SGHVS and CDR2 FNYEAQ. DNA for the CDR3: TGTGCCAGCAGCTTAGTTGGTAGGGGGCAGAGCACTGAAGCTTTCTTT. It is translated as CASSLVGRGQSTEAFF.

J is TRBJ1-2 and V is TRBV18, with D tentatively TRBD1 (6 bases). Trimming left V 4 bases short and J 2 bases short, with 17 bases between. In germline, CDR1 is KGHSH, CDR2 LQKENI. This CDR3 has 16 amino acids. DNA for the CDR3: TGTGCCAGCTCACGCGACCTGGTAGGACAGAACTATGGCTACACCTTC. Its protein product is CASSRDLVGQNYGYTF.

The genes are TRBV5-1 and TRBJ1-1; a possible D gene is TRBD1 (5 bases). The CDR3 is 15 amino acids. Trimming shortened V by 0 bases and J by 6 bases, and 15 bases separated the two germline ends. Germline V gene lookup returns CDR1 SGHRS and CDR2 YFSETQ. CDR3 sequence (DNA): TGCGCCAGCAGCTTGGGTTCGGGGGTCCCGGCTGAAGCTTTCTTT. Its translation: CASSLGSGVPAEAFF.

The table lists this clonotype with a few counts. The CDR3 protein is CASSLGASGGYQETQYF. The CDR3 DNA sequence: TGTGCCAGCAGCTTAGGAGCTAGCGGGGGGTACCAAGAGACCCAGTACTTC. This chain connects TRBV7-6 to TRBJ2-5, with TRBD2 matching over 11 bases. There are 17 residues in the CDR3. V shed 1 base and J 0 bases; nucleotides not matched to a gene: 4. Germline V CDR1 and CDR2: SGHVS, FNYEAQ.